This T cell receptor beta chain was found in a study of shared clonotypes between healthy human individuals. Points from the study as a whole: Sampling used blood alone; tissue repertoires probably differ.

With regard to this clone: The antigen remains undetermined.

Trimming left V 8 bases short and J 1 base short, with 5 bases between. Germline loops: CDR1 MGHDK, CDR2 SYGVNS. This CDR3 spans 12 amino acids. For sorted subsets, approximately 200 ng DNA per replicate equaled around 30,000 T cell genomes. Using immunoSEQ multiplex PCR, the repertoire was profiled, and TCRdb retains in-frame clones only, with some absent. The sample carries 2 million to 2.5 million clones, 85% to 95% recorded once. This clonotype was obtained from a man younger than 35 in good health. Some clones in this sample may be carry-over from other donors' samples. The rearrangement uses TRBV25-1 and TRBJ2-2; possibly TRBD1 or TRBD2 for D (5 bases each). Sequenced: naive CD4+ T cells from PBMCs. Specified subset: CD45RA+ positively selected. CDR3 sequence reads: CASGGNTGELFF. The CDR3 DNA is TGTGCCAGCGGGGGGAACACCGGGGAGCTGTTTTTT.